This TCR beta chain is drawn from a study of long-term antiretroviral therapy in people with HIV. The CDR3 contains 15 residues. Germline CDR1 is MNHEY and CDR2 is SVGAGI. The trim removed 4 bases at V and 6 bases at J, leaving 7 bases unmatched. immunoSEQ v3.0 was run at survey level. Assay used: immunoSEQ multiplex PCR; TCRdb lists only in-frame clones, some missing. Of about 31,000 clones listed, approximately 90% are singletons. Source: unsorted PBMCs, taken around 5 years before starting antiretroviral therapy. The chain combines TRBV6-5 with TRBJ2-2, with 8 bases that match TRBD1. The TCR comes from a man aged 45-65 years with HIV. The CDR3 DNA sequence: TGTGCCAGCAGTTCTCAGGGGGCGCAGGCCGGGGAGCTGTTTTTT. Encoded protein: CASSSQGAQAGELFF.